One and the same sample provided the 6 T cell receptor beta chains below, sequenced in a study of T-cell reconstitution after alpha-beta-depleted transplantation in children. The authors prepared the TCRbeta library with unique molecular identifiers. TCRdb itself ran the PCR reads through MiXCR, one entry per CDR3 protein. The sample consists of about 8,700 distinct CDR3 sequences, more than 11% of them appearing once. The starting material was PBMCs, mostly from graft donor cells, obtained 60 days after TCRalphabeta/CD19-depleted stem cell transplant. The receptors stem from a male patient between 10 and 17 years old who had a stem cell transplant for acute lymphoblastic leukemia, so the T cells may come from the graft donor.

This clonotype was detected many times. The chain carries TRBV7-9 and TRBJ2-7; 13 positions agree with TRBD2. CDR1 and CDR2 from the germline V gene are SEHNR and FQNEAQ (reference sequence). The CDR3 has 15 amino acids. V lost 5 bases and J lost 7; bases outside the gene matches: 8. The CDR3 DNA reads TGTGCCAGCAGCGCCGGGACTAGCGGGAACCGGGAGCAGTACTTC. Translation: CASSAGTSGNREQYF.

This clonotype came up many times. The V gene is TRBV12-3 or TRBV12-4, the J gene TRBJ2-3, with 7 bases identical to TRBD2. CDR3 length: 17 residues. V was clipped by 4 bases and J by 4 bases; unmatched bases: 14. Here the CDR3 reads CASSWPSGTVGADTQYF. The CDR3 coding sequence is TGTGCCAGCAGTTGGCCTAGCGGAACTGTAGGTGCAGATACGCAGTATTTT.

This clonotype has a count of ten or more. The chain employs TRBV6-5 and TRBJ2-2; weak D call: TRBD2 (6 bases). The CDR3 has 19 residues. With 0 bases removed from V and 4 bases from J, the gap between germline ends came to 21 bases. Germline lookup yields CDR1 MNHEY and CDR2 SVGAGI. CDR3 nucleotides: TGTGCCAGCAGTTACTCGACTAGTGGTTCGGCTAGCTCCACCGGGGAGCTGTTTTTT. Translation gives CASSYSTSGSASSTGELFF.

About this clonotype: It may be a read error: a sequence one base away is much more abundant. Since no conserved phenylalanine or tryptophan closes the CDR3, a read error is the likely cause. V gene TRBV10-2 combines with J gene TRBJ2-1; 9 nucleotides line up with TRBD2. This CDR3 comprises 13 residues. Germline values: CDR1 WSHSY, CDR2 SAAADI. Trimming took 11 bases from V and 8 from J; bases not matched to a gene: 10. This CDR3 reads CAGSGGPLYEQFS. CDR3 sequence (DNA): TGCGCCGGGAGCGGGGGGCCCCTCTATGAGCAGTTCTCC.

This clonotype appeared many times. A single base separates this from a much larger clone, so it may be a read error. The chain employs TRBV12-3 or TRBV12-4 and TRBJ1-5; D ambiguous. This CDR3 has 13 amino acids. Trimming left V 5 bases short and J 3 bases short, with 8 bases between. CDR3 region: CASSPRDNQPQHF. Here the CDR3 DNA reads TGTGCCAGCAGTCCCCGCGACAATCAGCCCCAGCATTTT.

This clonotype was seen ten or more times. CDR3 DNA sequence: TGTGCCAGCAGTGGGGGAGGTGTGAGGGATCCGTTCTTT. As protein: CASSGGGVRDPFF. V and J are TRBV28 and TRBJ1-1; a weak D match, TRBD1 (5 bases). The CDR3 sequence is 13 residues long. Trimming removed 5 bases at V and 14 bases at J, with 21 bases between. Germline V gene lookup returns CDR1 MDHEN and CDR2 SYDVKM.